The 23 T cell receptor beta chains given below trace back to one sample, sequenced in a study of cytomegalovirus exposure and HLA in healthy donors. PCR amplification relied on 60 Vbeta primers (plus 13 Jbeta primers). The data were produced by immunoSEQ multiplex PCR, yet TCRdb's version contains in-frame clones alone and is incomplete. Found here are 200,000 or so clones, 84% of them singletons; the top ten hold approximately 0.26%. Specimen: PBMCs. The origin of the receptors is a boy under 18 in good health and CMV-seronegative.

The chain carries TRBV6-5 and TRBJ2-2; 11 nucleotides agree with TRBD1. The CDR3 has 14 amino acids. The germline gives CDR1 MNHEY, CDR2 SVGAGI. J gave up 5 bases and V 9 bases, and 5 bases lay outside the gene matches. The CDR3, as DNA: TGTGCCAGTAAGGACAGGGGGCTAACCGGGGAGCTGTTTTTT. It encodes CASKDRGLTGELFF.

This clone was found once. V and J are TRBV11-3 and TRBJ2-6; 10 positions agree with TRBD1. CDR1 and CDR2 (germline): SGHNT, YENEEA. The length of the CDR3 is 18 residues. V shed 3 bases, J shed 1 base, and the junction held 6 bases outside the gene matches. CDR3 protein: CASSFWDRGRSGANVLTF. The DNA of the CDR3 is TGTGCCAGCAGCTTTTGGGACAGGGGTAGATCTGGGGCCAACGTCCTGACTTTC.

The V call is TRBV11-2, the J call TRBJ2-7; 7 bases agree with TRBD1. From germline, CDR1 is SGHAT and CDR2 FQNNGV. Unmatched junction bases numbered 10, after V lost 0 bases and J lost 5 bases. This CDR3 has 16 residues. CDR3: CASSLDRTGVWDEQYF. The CDR3 DNA is TGTGCCAGCAGCTTAGATCGAACAGGGGTTTGGGACGAGCAGTACTTC.

The CDR3 is CASSYVGTDGYTF. Written as DNA, the CDR3 is TGTGCCAGCAGTTACGTGGGCACCGATGGCTACACCTTC. The chain has TRBV6-6 and TRBJ1-2; no clear D. The germline CDR1 and CDR2 sequences are MNHNY and SVGAGI (reference sequence). The V and J ends lost 2 bases and 6 bases respectively, with 10 bases between them. This CDR3 contains 13 residues.

This chain connects TRBV11-2 to TRBJ1-1; 7 nucleotides agree with TRBD1. Germline lookup yields CDR1 SGHAT and CDR2 FQNNGV. The CDR3 length is 13 residues. V lost 1 base, J lost 10 bases, and 6 bases stayed unmatched. CDR3 DNA sequence: TGTGCCAGCAGCTTAGGACAGGGTACCGCAGCTTTCTTT. Translation gives CASSLGQGTAAFF.

This clone was seen a handful of times. This sequence joins TRBV15 and TRBJ1-1; possible D gene TRBD1, 6 bases. Looked up from germline, CDR1 is LNHNV and CDR2 is YYDKDF (reference sequence). This CDR3 region has 13 residues. With 8 bases removed from V and 1 base from J, the gap between germline ends came to 11 bases. CDR3 residues: CATPGTSNTEAFF. CDR3 DNA sequence: TGTGCCACCCCCGGGACATCGAACACTGAAGCTTTCTTT. Complete variable domain (other parts from reference TRBV15 and TRBJ1-1): DAMVIQNPRYQVTQFGKPVTLSCSQTLNHNVMYWYQQKSSQAPKLLFHYYDKDFNNEADTPDNFQSRRPNTSFCFLDIRSPGLGDTAMYLCATPGTSNTEAFFGQGTRLTVV.

The rearrangement uses TRBV5-4 and TRBJ2-7; perhaps TRBD1 as D (5 bases). Germline V gene lookup returns CDR1 SGHNT and CDR2 YYREEE (reference sequence). Trimming shortened V by 0 bases and J by 2 bases, and 15 bases separated the two germline ends. The CDR3 covers 16 residues. CDR3 coding DNA: TGTGCCAGCAGCTTGGGTTCTGGCCGACAGACCTACGAGCAGTACTTC. It is translated as CASSLGSGRQTYEQYF.

V and J are TRBV19 and TRBJ2-1, with 9 bases matching TRBD1. The V gene's germline CDR1 is LNHDA and CDR2 SQIVND (reference sequence). This CDR3 contains 15 residues. V trimming: 4 bases; J trimming: 5 bases; junction bases outside the gene matches: 6. In DNA, the CDR3 is TGTGCCAGTAGTAATCCGGGACAGGGCCACAATGAGCAGTTCTTC. As protein: CASSNPGQGHNEQFF.

The genes are TRBV29-1 and TRBJ2-7; D not certain. This CDR3 spans 11 amino acids. In germline, CDR1 is SQVTM, CDR2 ANQGSEA. V gave up 7 bases and J gave up 7 bases, with 14 bases separating them. The CDR3 DNA reads as TGCAGCGCCGAGGCGGTTGGTGAGCAGTACTTC. This gives the protein CSAEAVGEQYF.

This clone appeared a single time. The rearrangement links TRBV6-1 to TRBJ2-7; 12 bases are shared with TRBD2. Losses at the gene ends were 5 bases for V and 5 bases for J; bases not matched to a gene: 7. The CDR3 loop spans 15 amino acids. CDR1 and CDR2 from the germline V gene are MNHNS and SASEGT. CDR3 sequence (DNA): TGTGCCAGCAGTCGCCTAGCGGGAGGGCCGAACGAGCAGTACTTC. This gives the protein CASSRLAGGPNEQYF.

The chain couples TRBV19 to TRBJ2-7, with a tentative D call TRBD2 (6 bases). The V gene lost 3 bases and the J gene lost 5 bases, with 11 bases spanning the gap. Germline values: CDR1 LNHDA, CDR2 SQIVND (reference sequence). There are 13 residues in the CDR3. The CDR3 DNA reads TGTGCCAGTAGTATTGCGGGGATTAACGAGCAGTACTTC. Its translation: CASSIAGINEQYF. Complete variable domain (other parts from reference TRBV19 and TRBJ2-7): DGGITQSPKYLFRKEGQNVTLSCEQNLNHDAMYWYRQDPGQGLRLIYYSQIVNDFQKGDIAEGYSVSREKKESFPLTVTSAQKNPTAFYLCASSIAGINEQYFGPGTRLTVT.

This clone was seen a few times. The gene calls are TRBV18 and TRBJ1-5; 8 positions agree with TRBD1. With 2 bases clipped from V and 5 bases from J, the junction kept 8 bases outside the gene matches. Germline CDR1 KGHSH, CDR2 LQKENI. The CDR3 is 16 amino acids. CDR3 nucleotide sequence: TGTGCCAGCTCACCATCTAAACAGGGGGTGGATCAGCCCCAGCATTTT. It translates to CASSPSKQGVDQPQHF.

The chain employs TRBV27 and TRBJ1-1; TRBD1 agrees at 7 bases. This CDR3 comprises 14 residues. Germline assignment: CDR1 MNHEY and CDR2 SMNVEV (reference sequence). The junction had 5 bases not matched to a gene; V was cut back by 4 bases and J by 3 bases. CDR3 nucleotide sequence: TGTGCCAGCAGTTATAGGGGGCCTTACACTGAAGCTTTCTTT. This translates into CASSYRGPYTEAFF.

This clone was seen a handful of times. The rearrangement joins TRBV2 to TRBJ2-1, with TRBD2 as a possible D gene (6 bases). Trimming shortened V by 11 bases and J by 4 bases, and 18 bases separated the two germline ends. CDR1 is SNHLY, CDR2 FYNNEI, per germline. CDR3 length equals 14 residues. CDR3 sequence (DNA): TGTGCCGTGCTATGGGACTTCATGTACAATGAGCAGTTCTTC. This encodes CAVLWDFMYNEQFF.

This chain uses TRBV7-2 with TRBJ1-5, with D maybe TRBD1 (5 bases). CDR1 and CDR2 (germline): SGHTA, FQGNSA. The CDR3 totals 13 residues. V was pared by 7 bases and J by 2 bases, with 9 bases between. The CDR3 spells CASTMTGNQPQHF. The CDR3 DNA reads TGTGCCAGCACCATGACAGGCAATCAGCCCCAGCATTTT.

This clone was found a few times. The chain has TRBV7-9 and TRBJ1-3, with D hard to call. CDR1 SEHNR and CDR2 FQNEAQ come from the germline V gene (reference sequence). This CDR3 has 14 amino acids. V lost 2 bases to trimming and J lost 0 bases, with 5 bases between them. CDR3 sequence: CASSLSLSGNTIYF. Written as DNA, the CDR3 is TGTGCCAGCAGCTTATCCCTCTCTGGAAACACCATATATTTT.

CDR3 sequence: CASSPWGQGDRGGELFF. Written as DNA, the CDR3 is TGTGCCAGCAGCCCTTGGGGACAGGGGGATAGGGGCGGGGAGCTGTTTTTT. The chain is built from TRBV9 and TRBJ2-2; 11 bases map to TRBD1. The CDR3 totals 17 residues. CDR1 is SGDLS, CDR2 YYNGEE, per germline. V trimming: 4 bases; J trimming: 7 bases; junction bases outside the gene matches: 12. Full variable domain (outside the CDR3, taken from reference TRBV9 and TRBJ2-2): DSGVTQTPKHLITATGQRVTLRCSPRSGDLSVYWYQQSLDQGLQFLIQYYNGEERAKGNILERFSAQQFPDLHSELNLSSLELGDSALYFCASSPWGQGDRGGELFFGEGSRLTVL.

This clone was picked up a small number of times. The chain joins TRBV9 to TRBJ2-3, with 7 bases matching TRBD2. CDR1 and CDR2 from the germline V gene are SGDLS and YYNGEE. V was clipped by 1 base and J by 2 bases; unmatched bases: 7. This CDR3 contains 16 residues. The CDR3 is CASSVSASGTTDTQYF. The CDR3 DNA sequence: TGTGCCAGCAGCGTAAGTGCTAGCGGCACCACAGATACGCAGTATTTT. The full variable domain, its missing parts supplied by reference TRBV9 and TRBJ2-3, is DSGVTQTPKHLITATGQRVTLRCSPRSGDLSVYWYQQSLDQGLQFLIQYYNGEERAKGNILERFSAQQFPDLHSELNLSSLELGDSALYFCASSVSASGTTDTQYFGPGTRLTVL.

In this sample, this clone turned up a few times. The gene calls are TRBV19 and TRBJ1-1; a possible D gene is TRBD1 (5 bases). Deletions cut 5 bases from V and 4 bases from J, with 14 bases between. This CDR3 comprises 14 residues. Germline V gene lookup returns CDR1 LNHDA and CDR2 SQIVND (reference sequence). The CDR3: CASSPRQLSTEAFF. The DNA of the CDR3 is TGTGCCAGTAGTCCTCGACAGTTGAGCACTGAAGCTTTCTTT.

The chain combines TRBV7-9 with TRBJ2-4, with 7 bases lining up with TRBD1. The trim removed 5 bases at V and 3 bases at J, leaving 4 bases unmatched. CDR3 length: 14 amino acids. CDR1 and CDR2 (germline): SEHNR, FQNEAQ (reference sequence). The CDR3 DNA is TGTGCCAGCAGCGACAGGGTGGACAAAAACATTCAGTACTTC. This codes for CASSDRVDKNIQYF.

The chain uses TRBV27 and TRBJ2-7; D uncertain. With 6 bases removed from V and 3 bases from J, the gap between germline ends came to 18 bases. The CDR3 is 15 amino acids. The germline gives CDR1 MNHEY, CDR2 SMNVEV (reference sequence). CDR3 DNA: TGTGCCAGCAGAGTCAGCTGGGCAGATAACTACGAGCAGTACTTC. As protein: CASRVSWADNYEQYF.

The chain uses TRBV28 and TRBJ2-7, with no clear D. The CDR3 runs to 14 residues. CDR1 and CDR2 from the germline V gene are MDHEN and SYDVKM. V lost 2 bases to trimming and J lost 3 bases, with 11 bases between them. The CDR3 coding sequence is TGTGCCAGCAGTTTAAGTGAGGTGATCTACGAGCAGTACTTC. Translating it yields CASSLSEVIYEQYF.

This chain connects TRBV7-9 to TRBJ2-4, with D maybe TRBD2 (6 bases). Germline V lookup: CDR1 SEHNR, CDR2 FQNEAQ (reference sequence). The CDR3 is 15 residues long. V shed 4 bases and J shed 3 bases, with 13 bases lying between them. CDR3: CASSSGGGSKNIQYF. DNA for the CDR3: TGTGCCAGCAGCTCAGGTGGGGGGAGCAAAAACATTCAGTACTTC.